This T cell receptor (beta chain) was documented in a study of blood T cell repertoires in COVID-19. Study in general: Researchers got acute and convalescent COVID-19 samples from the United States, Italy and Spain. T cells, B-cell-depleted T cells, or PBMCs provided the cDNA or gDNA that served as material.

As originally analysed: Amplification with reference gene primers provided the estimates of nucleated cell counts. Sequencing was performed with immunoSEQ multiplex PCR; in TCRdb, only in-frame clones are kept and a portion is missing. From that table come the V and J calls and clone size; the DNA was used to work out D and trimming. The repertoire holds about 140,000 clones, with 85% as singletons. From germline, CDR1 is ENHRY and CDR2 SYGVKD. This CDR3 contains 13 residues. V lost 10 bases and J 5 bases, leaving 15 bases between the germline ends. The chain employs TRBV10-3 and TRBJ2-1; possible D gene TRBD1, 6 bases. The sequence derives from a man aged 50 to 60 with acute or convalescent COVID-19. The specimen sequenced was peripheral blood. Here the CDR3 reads CATTQGFDNEQFF. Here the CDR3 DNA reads TGTGCCACCACTCAGGGGTTCGACAATGAGCAGTTCTTC.